The entry below gives a single T cell receptor (beta chain) sequence along with its context. As yet, its antigen is unknown. Profiled with immunoSEQ multiplex PCR; TCRdb holds only in-frame clones, not every one. Here the sample spans 99,000 or so clones, under 90% being singletons. The ends lost 5 bases at V and 6 bases at J; junction bases unmatched: 12. CDR3 length: 15 residues. CDR1 and CDR2 from the germline V gene are SGHRS and YFSETQ. This entry is derived from a study of OX40 agonist ivuxolimab in advanced cancers. Study-wide findings and caveats: CD4+ and CD8+ blood T cells expanded clonally by week 6 at 0.1 to 3.0 mg/kg. The work left the antigen specificity of expanded peripheral T cells undetermined.

This TCR was recovered from an adult with an advanced solid tumor such as melanoma, head and neck, liver or kidney cancer. Here the sequenced sample was CD4+ or CD8+ T cells sorted from blood, taken in a trial of the OX40 agonist ivuxolimab. J is TRBJ2-7 and V is TRBV5-1; TRBD1 matches at 9 bases. The DNA for the CDR3 is TGCGCCAGCAGGCCCACAGGGGGCGGAGTGGGCGAGCAGTACTTC. It yields the protein CASRPTGGGVGEQYF.